This T cell receptor (beta chain) was sequenced during a study of cytomegalovirus exposure and HLA in healthy donors. Libraries were prepared by immunoSEQ multiplex PCR; TCRdb keeps only in-frame clonotypes and omits some of them. This table has 250,000 to 400,000 clones, roughly 86% appearing once. CDR1 is MNHEY, CDR2 SMNVEV, per germline (reference sequence). V was pared by 5 bases and J by 0 bases, with 10 bases between. The length of the CDR3 is 14 residues. Sequenced input: PBMCs. The chain has TRBV27 and TRBJ1-1; no reliable D call. The receptor was derived from a man younger than 40 in good health and CMV-seronegative. CDR3 loop: CASSPDQVNTEAFF. Here the CDR3 DNA reads TGTGCCAGCAGTCCTGACCAGGTGAACACTGAAGCTTTCTTT.